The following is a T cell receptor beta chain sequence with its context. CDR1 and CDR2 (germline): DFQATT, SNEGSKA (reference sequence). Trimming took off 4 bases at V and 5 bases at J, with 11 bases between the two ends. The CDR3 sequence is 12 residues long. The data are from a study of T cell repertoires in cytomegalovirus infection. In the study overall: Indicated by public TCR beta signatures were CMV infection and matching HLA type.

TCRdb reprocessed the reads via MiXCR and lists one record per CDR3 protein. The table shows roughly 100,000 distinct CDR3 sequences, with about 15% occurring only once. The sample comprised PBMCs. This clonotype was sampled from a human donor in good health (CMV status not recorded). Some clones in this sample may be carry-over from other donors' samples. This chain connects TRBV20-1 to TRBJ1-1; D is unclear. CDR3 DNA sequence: TGCAGTGCTACCCCCCGCGTGACTGAAGCTTTCTTT. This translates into CSATPRVTEAFF.